The 27 T cell receptor beta chains presented below share a single source sample, sequenced in a study of blood T cell repertoires in COVID-19. Here immunoSEQ multiplex PCR was the method, and the copy in TCRdb shows in-frame clones only, minus some. In the table there are more than 300,000 clones, 70% to 90% of which are singletons. The source material was PBMCs or T cells enriched from blood (not recorded which). The receptors here all came from a woman aged 18 to 35 who had recovered from COVID-19.

The chain employs TRBV5-1 and TRBJ2-3, with TRBD1 matching over 9 bases. Germline values: CDR1 SGHRS, CDR2 YFSETQ. The CDR3 is 15 amino acids. V was clipped by 2 bases and J by 2 bases; unmatched bases: 3. DNA of the CDR3: TGCGCCAGCAGCTTCGGACAGGGGCACACAGATACGCAGTATTTT. Translating gives CASSFGQGHTDTQYF.

This clone is judged medium-sized (0.01 to 0.1%). The chain is built from TRBV28 and TRBJ1-1; weak D call: TRBD1 (5 bases). Trimming left V 6 bases short and J 11 bases short, with 19 bases between. CDR1 is MDHEN, CDR2 SYDVKM, per germline. The CDR3 spans 13 residues. The CDR3 sequence is CASRQTPGTVAFF. The CDR3 DNA reads as TGTGCCAGCAGGCAGACCCCGGGGACTGTGGCTTTCTTT.

The chain combines TRBV27 with TRBJ1-1; D gene uncertain. This CDR3 is built from 14 residues. Germline CDR1 and CDR2: MNHEY and SMNVEV (reference sequence). Trimming removed 5 bases at V and 4 bases at J, with 14 bases between. The CDR3 DNA reads TGTGCCAGCAGTGCCCACCTAGGTGGCACTGAAGCTTTCTTT. It is translated as CASSAHLGGTEAFF.

This chain connects TRBV20-1 to TRBJ1-2; D remains unclear. V shed 3 bases and J shed 2 bases, with 7 bases lying between them. The CDR3 spans 12 residues. Per germline, CDR1 DFQATT and CDR2 SNEGSKA (reference sequence). The CDR3 spells CSASPVNYGYTF. CDR3 bases: TGCAGTGCTAGTCCCGTGAACTATGGCTACACCTTC.

The J gene is TRBJ1-2, the V gene TRBV24-1; no clear D. This CDR3 has 15 amino acids. The germline gives CDR1 KGHDR, CDR2 SFDVKD. Between the trimmed V and J ends, which lost 5 bases and 4 bases, there was a span of 16 bases. The CDR3 DNA sequence: TGTGCCACCAGTGGGGCTTCTGGGTCCTCCTATGGCTACACCTTC. The encoded protein is CATSGASGSSYGYTF.

The chain joins TRBV28 to TRBJ1-2, with 7 bases fitting TRBD1. The V gene's germline CDR1 is MDHEN and CDR2 SYDVKM. Trimming at V came to 6 bases and at J to 4 bases, leaving 11 bases not matched to a gene. This CDR3 contains 15 residues. The CDR3 sequence: CASSLGVGQSYGYTF. Written as DNA, the CDR3 is TGTGCCAGCAGCCTAGGGGTGGGACAGTCCTATGGCTACACCTTC.

This clone was counted a single time. The chain combines TRBV12-3 or TRBV12-4 with TRBJ1-1; weak D call: TRBD1 (5 bases). V lost 2 bases and J 7 bases, leaving 8 bases between the germline ends. The CDR3 consists of 12 residues. CDR3 nucleotides: TGTGCCAGCAGTTTACGGGGGAATGAAGCTTTCTTT. Residues: CASSLRGNEAFF.

In its sample, this clone was seen once. J is TRBJ1-1 and V is TRBV5-1; possibly TRBD1 for D (6 bases). V was trimmed by 4 bases and J by 6 bases, leaving 19 bases between them. CDR1 SGHRS and CDR2 YFSETQ come from the germline V gene. The CDR3 runs to 15 residues. The CDR3 is CASSIPFSNRAEAFF. The CDR3 nucleotides are TGCGCCAGCAGCATCCCTTTCTCCAACAGGGCTGAAGCTTTCTTT.

This chain joins TRBV6-2 or TRBV6-3 and TRBJ1-1, with 11 bases that match TRBD1. The CDR3 extends over 15 amino acids. V was pared by 4 bases and J by 5 bases, with 6 bases of the junction left unmatched. CDR1 MNHEY and CDR2 SVGEGT come from the germline V gene. The CDR3 sequence: CASSSGQGARTEAFF. DNA for the CDR3: TGTGCCAGCAGTTCCGGACAGGGGGCTAGGACTGAAGCTTTCTTT.

The chain couples TRBV2 to TRBJ1-2; TRBD1 matches at 10 bases. J lost 1 base, V lost 4 bases, and 3 bases had no gene match. The CDR3 covers 15 residues. Germline CDR1 reads SNHLY; CDR2 reads FYNNEI. CDR3 protein: CASSGQGAGNYGYTF. DNA for the CDR3: TGTGCCAGCAGTGGACAGGGGGCGGGTAACTATGGCTACACCTTC.

This clone was recorded a few times. The chain employs TRBV29-1 and TRBJ1-2; the match to TRBD1 covers 10 bases. The ends lost 7 bases at V and 1 base at J; junction bases unmatched: 12. CDR1 and CDR2 from the germline V gene are SQVTM and ANQGSEA. This CDR3 has 16 amino acids. As DNA, the CDR3 is TGCAGCGCGTCGGGACAGGGGCACCTCTTTAACTATGGCTACACCTTC. Translated, it gives CSASGQGHLFNYGYTF.

V usage is TRBV7-6 and J usage is TRBJ2-7; possible D gene TRBD2, 6 bases. Germline lookup yields CDR1 SGHVS and CDR2 FNYEAQ. This CDR3 is 16 amino acids long. V was trimmed by 3 bases and J by 7 bases, leaving 22 bases between them. Written as DNA, the CDR3 is TGTGCCAGCAGCTTGGGTCAGTCGGGAGCCCACGGAGAGCAGTACTTC. Encoded protein: CASSLGQSGAHGEQYF. Together with reference TRBV7-6 and TRBJ2-7, the CDR3 gives the full variable domain: GAGVSQSPRYKVTKRGQDVALRCDPISGHVSLYWYRQALGQGPEFLTYFNYEAQQDKSGLPNDRFSAERPEGSISTLTIQRTEQRDSAMYRCASSLGQSGAHGEQYFGPGTRLTVT.

This clone was picked up one time. The chain carries TRBV9 and TRBJ2-1, with TRBD1 as a possible D gene (5 bases). The CDR3 runs to 14 residues. V gave up 4 bases and J gave up 9 bases, with 17 bases separating them. Germline assignment: CDR1 SGDLS and CDR2 YYNGEE. CDR3 residues: CASSSTNPGFEQFF. The CDR3 DNA reads TGTGCCAGCAGCTCGACAAACCCAGGGTTTGAGCAGTTCTTC.

This clone occurred many times. The sample contains more than one DNA sequence encoding this CDR3. This chain uses TRBV25-1 with TRBJ2-7; 8 nucleotides align to TRBD1. The CDR3 runs to 12 residues. Losses at the gene ends were 8 bases for V and 2 bases for J; bases not matched to a gene: 2. The germline V gene encodes CDR1 MGHDK and CDR2 SYGVNS. CDR3 in amino acids: CASATGAYEQYF. Here the CDR3 DNA reads TGTGCCAGCGCGACAGGGGCCTACGAGCAGTACTTC.

The rearrangement joins TRBV16 to TRBJ2-1, with 11 bases lining up with TRBD1. CDR3 length equals 16 residues. CDR1 and CDR2 (germline): KGHSY, FQNENV. The J segment lost 4 bases and the V segment lost 3 bases, leaving 5 bases of the junction unmatched. The CDR3 DNA is TGTGCCAGCAGCCAGTACGGGACAGGGGGATACAATGAGCAGTTCTTC. Its protein is CASSQYGTGGYNEQFF.

V and J are TRBV7-3 and TRBJ1-1; no firm D call. The CDR3 has 13 residues. CDR1 is SGHTA and CDR2 is FQGTGA in the germline V gene. V gave up 3 bases and J gave up 3 bases, with 8 bases separating them. CDR3 sequence: CASSFQRDTEAFF. The CDR3 nucleotides read TGTGCCAGCAGCTTCCAGCGGGACACTGAAGCTTTCTTT.

This chain links TRBV5-4 with TRBJ2-4, with a possible D match to TRBD2 (7 bases). The CDR3 has 14 amino acids. Germline V lookup: CDR1 SGHNT, CDR2 YYREEE (reference sequence). V lost 4 bases and J lost 8, with 16 bases in between. The CDR3 nucleotides read TGTGCCAGCAGCCCCTGGGGAGGGGGGGACATTCAGTACTTC. Its translation: CASSPWGGGDIQYF.

In this sample, this clone turned up once. The chain carries TRBV28 and TRBJ2-3, with D perhaps TRBD2 (7 bases). The CDR3 has 15 amino acids. The V and J ends lost 5 bases and 1 base respectively, with 13 bases between them. Germline lookup yields CDR1 MDHEN and CDR2 SYDVKM. This CDR3 is CASSKRGGGTDTQYF. As DNA, the CDR3 is TGTGCCAGCAGTAAAAGGGGGGGAGGCACAGATACGCAGTATTTT.

The rearrangement links TRBV2 to TRBJ2-7; D might be TRBD1 (5 bases). V lost 10 bases and J 3 bases, leaving 13 bases between the germline ends. The germline V gene has CDR1 SNHLY and CDR2 FYNNEI. The CDR3 runs 12 residues. The CDR3 DNA reads as TGTGCCAACTTAGGGGCTGACTACGAGCAGTACTTC. This sequence encodes CANLGADYEQYF.

This chain links TRBV20-1 with TRBJ1-2; 9 nucleotides agree with TRBD1. With 3 bases clipped from V and 6 bases from J, the junction kept 8 bases outside the gene matches. Looked up from germline, CDR1 is DFQATT and CDR2 is SNEGSKA (reference sequence). The CDR3 runs to 14 residues. CDR3 sequence (DNA): TGCAGTGCTAGTTCGATGGGACAGGGCGATGGCTACACCTTC. Translated, it gives CSASSMGQGDGYTF.

The chain joins TRBV6-1 to TRBJ2-5; 8 nucleotides agree with TRBD1. V shed 3 bases, J shed 2 bases, and the junction held 8 bases outside the gene matches. Per the germline V gene, CDR1 is MNHNS and CDR2 is SASEGT. The CDR3 is made up of 16 amino acids. Written as DNA, the CDR3 is TGTGCCAGCAGTGATGAGACAGGGGATGGGCAAGAGACCCAGTACTTC. This codes for CASSDETGDGQETQYF.

The rearrangement links TRBV3-1 (or the pseudogene TRBV3-2) to TRBJ2-3; 7 positions agree with TRBD2. In germline, CDR1 is LGHDT, CDR2 YNNKEL (reference sequence). CDR3 length: 15 residues. The V gene end was trimmed by 6 bases and the J gene end by 1 base; junction bases not matched to a gene: 7. The DNA for the CDR3 is TGTGCCAGCAGTGCGGGAGAGATCGGCACAGATACGCAGTATTTT. This codes for CASSAGEIGTDTQYF.

This clone turned up a few times. The chain has TRBV2 and TRBJ1-5, with unresolved D. Looked up from germline, CDR1 is SNHLY and CDR2 is FYNNEI. This CDR3 is 13 amino acids long. The V end was cut by 10 bases, the J end by 4 bases, with 14 bases between. The chain's CDR3 is CATLGQLNQPQHF. The CDR3 DNA reads TGTGCCACCCTTGGGCAGTTAAATCAGCCCCAGCATTTT.

The V gene is TRBV28, the J gene TRBJ1-1, with unresolved D. The CDR3 has 14 residues. Germline V gene data show CDR1 as MDHEN and CDR2 as SYDVKM. V lost 1 base to trimming and J lost 1 base, with 7 bases between them. CDR3 in DNA: TGTGCCAGCAGTTTATCACAGTCGAACACTGAAGCTTTCTTT. Its protein product is CASSLSQSNTEAFF.

This clone was recorded a few times. The V and J genes are TRBV27 and TRBJ1-2, with a possible D match to TRBD1 (5 bases). In germline, CDR1 is MNHEY, CDR2 SMNVEV (reference sequence). V lost 6 bases and J 1 base, leaving 12 bases between the germline ends. The CDR3 contains 14 residues. CDR3 bases: TGTGCCAGCAGACGTCGACAGATTAACTATGGCTACACCTTC. Its translation is CASRRRQINYGYTF.

The CDR3, as DNA: TGCGCCAGCAGCCAAGATCGAGCGCTCGAAAAACTGTTTTTT. Amino acid sequence: CASSQDRALEKLFF. The chain carries TRBV4-1 and TRBJ1-4; D remains unclear. The CDR3 has 14 residues. The germline gives CDR1 MGHRA, CDR2 YSYEKL. V lost 0 bases, J lost 8 bases, and 10 bases lay in between.

This clone was seen once. The gene calls are TRBV2 and TRBJ2-1, with D possibly being TRBD1 (6 bases). V was trimmed by 7 bases and J by 15 bases, leaving 16 bases between them. Germline V CDR1 and CDR2: SNHLY, FYNNEI. The CDR3 is made up of 11 amino acids. The CDR3 protein is CASNPGDKAFF. The CDR3 DNA follows: TGTGCCAGCAACCCCGGGGACAAGGCGTTCTTC.